Following are 25 T cell receptor beta chains from one sample sequenced in a study of cytomegalovirus exposure and HLA in healthy donors. The PCR used 60 Vbeta and 13 Jbeta primers. Assay: immunoSEQ multiplex PCR; the TCRdb copy retains only in-frame clones and omits some. This repertoire includes about 91,000 clones. The sequenced sample was PBMCs. These receptors were taken from a woman under 40 in good health and CMV-seronegative.

This chain uses TRBV7-2 with TRBJ1-2, with TRBD1 as a possible D gene (5 bases). The ends were cut back, 2 bases at V and 3 bases at J, with 10 bases in the middle. Germline V gene sequence: CDR1 SGHTA, CDR2 FQGNSA. This CDR3 contains 14 residues. The CDR3 loop is CASSLSPGYYGYTF. The CDR3 DNA reads as TGTGCCAGCAGCTTATCCCCAGGGTACTATGGCTACACCTTC. Full variable domain (remainder filled in from reference TRBV7-2 and TRBJ1-2): GAGVSQSPSNKVTEKGKDVELRCDPISGHTALYWYRQSLGQGLEFLIYFQGNSAPDKSGLPSDRFSAERTGGSVSTLTIQRTQQEDSAVYLCASSLSPGYYGYTFGSGTRLTVV.

The chain links TRBV4-1 to TRBJ1-4; 7 nucleotides align to TRBD1. In germline, CDR1 is MGHRA, CDR2 YSYEKL. Trimming cost V 0 bases and J 8 bases; bases outside gene matches: 9. The CDR3 is 16 amino acids. CDR3 protein: CASSQDMSQGWEKLFF. The DNA for the CDR3 is TGCGCCAGCAGCCAAGATATGTCACAGGGGTGGGAAAAACTGTTTTTT.

This chain uses TRBV6-5 with TRBJ2-7, with 11 bases that match TRBD2. Germline trimming cut 6 bases from V and 3 bases from J; bases unmatched to any gene: 4. Germline V gene data show CDR1 as MNHEY and CDR2 as SVGAGI. This CDR3 has 14 residues. The CDR3 nucleotides are TGTGCCAGCAGACAGGGACTAGCGGACTACGAGCAGTACTTC. Amino acids: CASRQGLADYEQYF.

As concerns this clone: Within the sample, other DNA sequences also encode this same CDR3. The rearrangement joins TRBV27 to TRBJ1-2; 7 bases agree with TRBD1. The V gene end was trimmed by 6 bases and the J gene end by 7 bases; junction bases not matched to a gene: 8. Germline V lookup: CDR1 MNHEY, CDR2 SMNVEV (reference sequence). There are 13 residues in the CDR3. The CDR3 spells CASSSGPGGGYTF. CDR3 DNA: TGTGCCAGCAGCTCCGGGCCAGGGGGTGGCTACACCTTC.

V gene TRBV4-1 combines with J gene TRBJ1-1; no reliable D call. V lost 0 bases to trimming and J lost 0 bases, with 11 bases between them. The V gene's germline CDR1 is MGHRA and CDR2 YSYEKL. CDR3 length equals 16 residues. CDR3 loop: CASSQDQARLNTEAFF. The DNA for the CDR3 is TGCGCCAGCAGCCAAGATCAGGCCCGGTTGAACACTGAAGCTTTCTTT.

The chain carries TRBV28 and TRBJ2-2; TRBD1 matches 10 bases. With 6 bases clipped from V and 3 bases from J, the junction kept 4 bases outside the gene matches. Germline V gives CDR1 MDHEN, CDR2 SYDVKM. This CDR3 is 15 amino acids long. This chain's CDR3 is CASRATGGDTGELFF. The CDR3 coding sequence is TGTGCCAGCAGGGCGACAGGGGGCGACACCGGGGAGCTGTTTTTT. Using reference TRBV28 and TRBJ2-2 for the parts outside the CDR3, the full variable domain is DVKVTQSSRYLVKRTGEKVFLECVQDMDHENMFWYRQDPGLGLRLIYFSYDVKMKEKGDIPEGYSVSREKKERFSLILESASTNQTSMYLCASRATGGDTGELFFGEGSRLTVL.

V is TRBV6-5 and J is TRBJ2-7; D unresolved. This CDR3 has 15 residues. Germline-derived CDR1 and CDR2 are MNHEY and SVGAGI. Trimming took 2 bases from V and 6 from J, leaving 17 bases between them. The CDR3: CASSYVGGSSGEQYF. The CDR3 DNA sequence: TGTGCCAGCAGTTACGTTGGTGGCAGTTCGGGCGAGCAGTACTTC.

The chain recombines TRBV7-6 with TRBJ2-1; 7 bases fit TRBD2. Trimming cost V 0 bases and J 6 bases; bases outside gene matches: 8. CDR1 and CDR2 from the germline V gene are SGHVS and FNYEAQ. There are 16 residues in the CDR3. The DNA for the CDR3 is TGTGCCAGCAGCTTAGCAGGTGCGGGAGTAGGCAATGAGCAGTTCTTC. Protein: CASSLAGAGVGNEQFF.

The chain recombines TRBV9 with TRBJ1-2; TRBD1 agrees at 8 bases. The J segment lost 7 bases and the V segment lost 2 bases, leaving 13 bases of the junction unmatched. CDR1 and CDR2 (germline): SGDLS, YYNGEE. CDR3 size: 16 residues. In DNA form, the CDR3 reads TGTGCCAGCAGCGTTTCTCGTTCCCAAGACAGGGGTGGCTACACCTTC. Translation: CASSVSRSQDRGGYTF.

The chain links TRBV19 to TRBJ1-2; 8 bases agree with TRBD1. Germline V gives CDR1 LNHDA, CDR2 SQIVND (reference sequence). V lost 3 bases and J lost 8; bases outside the gene matches: 8. The CDR3 is 14 residues long. CDR3 amino acids: CASSIDRGGLGYTF. The CDR3 region has the DNA TGTGCCAGTAGTATCGACAGGGGTGGATTAGGCTACACCTTC.

The V gene is TRBV29-1, the J gene TRBJ1-2; TRBD1 matches 10 bases. Germline V gene sequence: CDR1 SQVTM, CDR2 ANQGSEA. The CDR3 contains 13 residues. The V segment lost 6 bases and the J segment 7 bases; nucleotides outside the gene matches: 8. The CDR3 DNA reads TGCAGCGTAGCCGGGACAGGGGTTAGTGGCTACACCTTC. Protein sequence: CSVAGTGVSGYTF.

The V call is TRBV7-6, the J call TRBJ1-4; D is unclear. The V gene lost 5 bases and the J gene lost 2 bases, with 12 bases spanning the gap. Germline CDR1 SGHVS, CDR2 FNYEAQ. CDR3 size: 15 residues. CDR3 amino acids: CASSLSFSTNEKLFF. In nucleotides, the CDR3 is TGTGCCAGCAGCCTAAGCTTTTCGACTAATGAAAAACTGTTTTTT.

The V and J genes are TRBV11-2 and TRBJ1-4; TRBD1 matches at 10 bases. The trim removed 6 bases at V and 7 bases at J, leaving 5 bases unmatched. Germline CDR1 SGHAT, CDR2 FQNNGV. This CDR3 is built from 14 residues. The CDR3 here is CASRSGTGVEKLFF. The DNA for the CDR3 is TGTGCCAGCAGATCCGGGACAGGGGTTGAAAAACTGTTTTTT.

This chain links TRBV14 with TRBJ2-7, with TRBD1 matching 7 bases. V lost 3 bases to trimming and J lost 8 bases; unmatched junction nucleotides: 4. The CDR3 is made up of 12 amino acids. In germline, CDR1 is SGHDN, CDR2 FVKESK. The CDR3 sequence is CASSQRGLKQYF. The CDR3 DNA is TGTGCCAGCAGCCAGAGGGGGCTTAAGCAGTACTTC.

V gene TRBV28 combines with J gene TRBJ1-1; 8 bases line up with TRBD1. V shed 10 bases, J shed 3 bases, and the junction held 7 bases outside the gene matches. In germline, CDR1 is MDHEN, CDR2 SYDVKM. CDR3 length equals 13 residues. The CDR3 region is CATLGQGYTEAFF. The CDR3 coding sequence is TGTGCCACCCTTGGACAGGGCTACACTGAAGCTTTCTTT. Full variable domain (remainder filled in from reference TRBV28 and TRBJ1-1): DVKVTQSSRYLVKRTGEKVFLECVQDMDHENMFWYRQDPGLGLRLIYFSYDVKMKEKGDIPEGYSVSREKKERFSLILESASTNQTSMYLCATLGQGYTEAFFGQGTRLTVV.

The genes are TRBV5-1 and TRBJ2-3, with 8 bases fitting TRBD1. J was trimmed by 3 bases and V by 5 bases; bases with no gene match: 17. Germline V gene lookup returns CDR1 SGHRS and CDR2 YFSETQ. The length of the CDR3 is 18 residues. CDR3 in amino acids: CASSLRSQGVINTDTQYF. CDR3 nucleotide sequence: TGCGCCAGCAGTTTAAGATCACAGGGGGTAATTAATACAGATACGCAGTATTTT. Full variable domain (outside the CDR3, taken from reference TRBV5-1 and TRBJ2-3): KAGVTQTPRYLIKTRGQQVTLSCSPISGHRSVSWYQQTPGQGLQFLFEYFSETQRNKGNFPGRFSGRQFSNSRSEMNVSTLELGDSALYLCASSLRSQGVINTDTQYFGPGTRLTVL.

CDR3 in DNA: TGTGCCAGTCCGGGACAGGGGAACACCGGGGAGCTGTTTTTT. Encoded protein: CASPGQGNTGELFF. The chain recombines TRBV6-1 with TRBJ2-2, with 9 bases matching TRBD1. The ends lost 9 bases at V and 1 base at J; junction bases unmatched: 3. Germline V gene lookup returns CDR1 MNHNS and CDR2 SASEGT. This CDR3 is 14 amino acids long.

The V gene is TRBV6-6, the J gene TRBJ2-1; 10 nucleotides match TRBD2. Germline loops: CDR1 MNHNY, CDR2 SVGAGI (reference sequence). The CDR3 extends over 15 amino acids. The ends lost 6 bases at V and 4 bases at J; junction bases unmatched: 6. The CDR3, as DNA: TGTGCCAGCAGGTCCGGGACTAGCGTTTACAATGAGCAGTTCTTC. Amino acids: CASRSGTSVYNEQFF.

The rearrangement joins TRBV6-1 to TRBJ1-1; 8 bases align to TRBD1. CDR1 and CDR2 (germline): MNHNS, SASEGT. Losses at the gene ends were 6 bases for V and 6 bases for J; bases not matched to a gene: 9. CDR3 size: 14 residues. CDR3 protein: CASRRQGLIPEAFF. The CDR3 DNA follows: TGTGCCAGCAGACGACAGGGGCTGATACCTGAAGCTTTCTTT.

The chain combines TRBV28 with TRBJ1-1, with D uncertain. This CDR3 is 13 amino acids long. Trimming removed 6 bases at V and 0 bases at J, with 8 bases between. Germline V CDR1 and CDR2: MDHEN, SYDVKM. The CDR3 spells CASSPGLNTEAFF. In DNA, the CDR3 is TGTGCCAGCAGCCCGGGGTTGAACACTGAAGCTTTCTTT.

The chain couples TRBV27 to TRBJ2-5; no definite D call. V gave up 4 bases and J gave up 0 bases, with 9 bases separating them. The CDR3 consists of 14 residues. Germline CDR1 is MNHEY and CDR2 is SMNVEV (reference sequence). The CDR3 DNA reads as TGTGCCAGCAGTTCAAACGGAGACCAAGAGACCCAGTACTTC. Protein sequence: CASSSNGDQETQYF.

V usage is TRBV9 and J usage is TRBJ2-7; the match to TRBD1 covers 8 bases. Germline loops: CDR1 SGDLS, CDR2 YYNGEE. V gave up 7 bases and J gave up 2 bases; unmatched junction bases: 14. The CDR3 is made up of 16 amino acids. The CDR3 bases are TGTGCCAGCGCCCCTAGGGGACAGGAGAGTCCCTACGAGCAGTACTTC. As protein: CASAPRGQESPYEQYF.

J is TRBJ2-7 and V is TRBV28; D is ambiguous. CDR1 and CDR2 (germline): MDHEN, SYDVKM. V was trimmed by 6 bases and J by 3 bases, leaving 6 bases between them. The CDR3 spans 11 residues. In DNA form, the CDR3 reads TGTGCCAGCAGCAACAACTACGAGCAGTACTTC. Its translation: CASSNNYEQYF.

J is TRBJ2-1 and V is TRBV11-2; D possibly corresponds to TRBD1 (6 bases). The CDR3 totals 15 residues. Trimming left V 2 bases short and J 5 bases short, with 13 bases between. Germline values: CDR1 SGHAT, CDR2 FQNNGV. In DNA, the CDR3 is TGTGCCAGCAGCTTAAGGGACCGGACAGACAATGAGCAGTTCTTC. This gives the protein CASSLRDRTDNEQFF.

The chain joins TRBV27 to TRBJ2-7; 7 bases map to TRBD2. V was pared by 8 bases and J by 8 bases, with 18 bases of the junction left unmatched. Per the germline V gene, CDR1 is MNHEY and CDR2 is SMNVEV (reference sequence). The CDR3 length is 15 residues. The CDR3 is CASSTLRTRGLQQYF. CDR3 in DNA: TGTGCCAGCTCAACTCTCCGGACTAGGGGACTCCAGCAGTACTTC.